This T cell receptor (beta chain) was identified in a study of regulatory T cells in long-lasting Graves disease. Study-wide results and caveats: Only a small sample size was used, which may have cut accuracy.

Sample time point: newly diagnosed GD, antithyroid drugs for less than 3 months. PBMCs were the source of the RNA used for TCR sequencing. On this clonotype itself: The antigen remains unidentified. An end of the junction does not agree with germline; a read error may underlie this.

The germline V gene has CDR1 MDHEN and CDR2 SYDVKM. This CDR3 has 13 residues. In building TCR beta libraries, iRepertoire HTBI primers were used together with Arm-PCR of CDR3 regions. Each CDR3 protein is one row after TCRdb ran MiXCR on the multiplex PCR reads. The sample contains hundreds of thousands of distinct CDR3 sequences, 15% to 20% of which appear only once. These data also featured in a second study, about T cells in Graves' hyperthyroidism and ophthalmopathy. That study adds: Most thyroid clonotypes expanded above 0.001 were also detected in blood.

This TCR derives from a man younger than 35 with Graves disease. The input for sequencing was peripheral blood mononuclear cells (PBMCs), taken at new diagnosis, from a patient treated with antithyroid drugs. This sequence joins TRBV28 and TRBJ2-2; no clear D gene. This chain's CDR3 is CASGFDNTGELFF. The CDR3 DNA follows: TGTGCCAGCGGTTTCGACAACACCGGGGAGCTGTTTTTT. The full variable domain, its missing parts supplied by reference TRBV28 and TRBJ2-2, is DVKVTQSSRYLVKRTGEKVFLECVQDMDHENMFWYRQDPGLGLRLIYFSYDVKMKEKGDIPEGYSVSREKKERFSLILESASTNQTSMYLCASGFDNTGELFFGEGSRLTVL.